This passage covers 5 T cell receptor beta chains from one sample sequenced in a study of early T cells in non-severe SARS-CoV-2 infection (dated by TCRdb to about 2021). The library came from 5' RACE. The listed sequencing device is NextSeq 500. In-frame beta chains were kept once TCRdb had trimmed the public reads at Q25 with fastp and called clones with MiXCR. When rows share a CDR3 protein, they turn into one entry using the most common DNA and genes. This sample holds roughly 72,000 distinct CDR3 sequences; roughly 12% were observed only once. The ten largest clonotypes hold 2.7% of the sample. Sequences were derived from whole blood, sampled at baseline. These receptors came from an adult who was a healthcare worker with PCR-confirmed SARS-CoV-2 infection or an uninfected control (not recorded which).

This clonotype has a handful of counts. J is TRBJ2-3 and V is TRBV6-1; D is possibly TRBD2 (6 bases). V shed 2 bases and J shed 0 bases, with 9 bases lying between them. CDR3 length equals 15 residues. Germline CDR1 is MNHNS and CDR2 is SASEGT. CDR3 in DNA: TGTGCCAGCAGTGAACGGGCGGGGAGCACAGATACGCAGTATTTT. Its translation: CASSERAGSTDTQYF.

This chain joins TRBV12-3 or TRBV12-4 and TRBJ1-1, with a possible D match to TRBD1 (6 bases). This CDR3 comprises 14 residues. Trimming took 6 bases from V and 7 from J, leaving 18 bases between them. The DNA of the CDR3 is TGTGCCAGCAGGGCCGGGGACAATCGAAATGAAGCTTTCTTT. Protein product: CASRAGDNRNEAFF.

This clonotype was seen a handful of times. The chain joins TRBV6-2 or TRBV6-3 to TRBJ1-2; D uncertain. The CDR3 is 13 residues long. Per the germline V gene, CDR1 is MNHEY and CDR2 is SVGEGT. Trimming removed 6 bases from V and 2 bases from J, with 10 bases in between. The CDR3 sequence is CASSSDVNYGYTF. CDR3 bases: TGTGCCAGCAGCTCGGACGTAAACTATGGCTACACCTTC.

This clonotype was seen a few times. The chain employs TRBV20-1 and TRBJ1-1; D call uncertain. Per germline, CDR1 DFQATT and CDR2 SNEGSKA (reference sequence). V lost 1 base to trimming and J lost 6 bases, with 9 bases between them. This CDR3 spans 12 amino acids. Here the CDR3 DNA reads TGCAGTGCTAGAGTGCCCCCCGCTGAAGCTTTCTTT. It specifies CSARVPPAEAFF.

J is TRBJ2-1 and V is TRBV11-1; D uncertain. CDR1 SGHAT and CDR2 FQDESV come from the germline V gene (reference sequence). The CDR3 length is 12 residues. The germline V and J ends were trimmed by 2 bases and 8 bases, with 7 bases remaining between them. The CDR3: CASSLSGYEQFF. As DNA, the CDR3 is TGTGCCAGCAGCTTATCCGGCTATGAGCAGTTCTTC.